The 12 T cell receptor beta chains below were found in one sample sequenced in a study of Graves' ophthalmopathy and Graves' hyperthyroidism. The authors amplified TCR beta CDR3 regions from RNA transcripts. First-round RT-PCR relied on HTBI primers, and a second-round multiplex PCR came next. A single record per CDR3 protein comes from TCRdb applying MiXCR to the multiplex PCR reads. The sample carries about 700,000 distinct CDR3 sequences, roughly 39% recorded once. Sequencing used peripheral blood. The source is an adult man with Graves' ophthalmopathy.

Points on this clonotype: This may be a read error, as it is one base from a much larger clone. This chain connects TRBV10-3 to TRBJ1-5; no definite D call. CDR3 length: 11 residues. V gave up 5 bases and J gave up 4 bases, with 3 bases separating them. In germline, CDR1 is ENHRY, CDR2 SYGVKD. The CDR3 nucleotides are TGTGCCATCAGTTCTAATCAGCCCCAGCATTTT. This encodes CAISSNQPQHF.

In this sample, this clonotype turned up a few times. This chain links TRBV4-1 with TRBJ2-2; TRBD1 matches at 7 bases. Germline V gene data show CDR1 as MGHRA and CDR2 as YSYEKL. This CDR3 is built from 16 residues. J lost 6 bases, V lost 0 bases, and 7 bases had no gene match. CDR3 sequence: CASSQEGTEGAGELFF. The CDR3 DNA reads TGCGCCAGCAGCCAAGAAGGGACAGAGGGGGCCGGGGAGCTGTTTTTT.

This clonotype was counted only a few times. CDR3 DNA sequence: TGTGCCAGCAGCTTACTTCGGGAATCTGGAAACACCATATATTTT. This gives the protein CASSLLRESGNTIYF. The chain links TRBV7-9 to TRBJ1-3; D is ambiguous. With 2 bases removed from V and 1 base from J, the gap between germline ends came to 9 bases. CDR1 and CDR2 from the germline V gene are SEHNR and FQNEAQ (reference sequence). The CDR3 length is 15 residues.

This clonotype was recorded many times. The V gene is TRBV19, the J gene TRBJ2-6; D gene uncertain. V was shortened by 0 bases and J by 4 bases, with 7 bases between the two germline ends. Germline V gene sequence: CDR1 LNHDA, CDR2 SQIVND (reference sequence). The CDR3 spans 15 residues. The CDR3 loop is CASSIDSGGANVLTF. For the CDR3, the DNA is TGTGCCAGTAGTATAGACTCCGGGGGGGCCAACGTCCTGACTTTC.

This clonotype was seen only a few times. This chain uses TRBV9 with TRBJ2-7; D may correspond to TRBD1 or TRBD2 (5 bases each). CDR1 SGDLS and CDR2 YYNGEE come from the germline V gene. This CDR3 contains 17 residues. V lost 3 bases and J 0 bases, leaving 19 bases between the germline ends. DNA of the CDR3: TGTGCCAGCAGCGAAGGGACGACACCTCTCAGCTCCTACGAGCAGTACTTC. The encoded protein is CASSEGTTPLSSYEQYF. Drawing the rest from reference TRBV9 and TRBJ2-7, the complete variable domain is DSGVTQTPKHLITATGQRVTLRCSPRSGDLSVYWYQQSLDQGLQFLIQYYNGEERAKGNILERFSAQQFPDLHSELNLSSLELGDSALYFCASSEGTTPLSSYEQYFGPGTRLTVT.

This clonotype was recorded many times. The chain combines TRBV24-1 with TRBJ2-5; no reliable D call. The CDR3 extends over 14 amino acids. Trimming took off 6 bases at V and 1 base at J, with 11 bases between the two ends. Per germline, CDR1 KGHDR and CDR2 SFDVKD. CDR3: CATSSAVRQETQYF. As DNA, the CDR3 is TGTGCCACCAGTTCGGCGGTACGCCAAGAGACCCAGTACTTC.

The sample holds a few counts of this clonotype. The gene calls are TRBV7-2 and TRBJ2-5, with D perhaps matching TRBD1 (5 bases). Trimming removed 5 bases from V and 5 bases from J, with 15 bases in between. The CDR3 loop spans 14 amino acids. Germline CDR1 and CDR2: SGHTA and FQGNSA. The DNA of the CDR3 is TGTGCCAGCAGCCCTACGATGGCAGGGGAGACCCAGTACTTC. This encodes CASSPTMAGETQYF.

With regard to this clonotype: A read error may account for a junction end that differs from germline. The V gene is TRBV7-2, the J gene TRBJ1-2, with TRBD1 as a possible D gene (5 bases). Germline V gives CDR1 SGHTA, CDR2 FQGNSA. The CDR3 is 16 residues long. DNA of the CDR3: TGCGCCAGCAGCCAAGATTATGGCGGGGCGGTAGGTGGCTACACCTTC. This translates into CASSQDYGGAVGGYTF.

This sequence joins TRBV5-6 and TRBJ2-2, with 7 bases lining up with TRBD2. V lost 1 base, J lost 0 bases, and 6 bases stayed unmatched. Germline V lookup: CDR1 SGHDT, CDR2 YYEEEE. This CDR3 is built from 17 residues. CDR3 protein: CASSLQYGTTNTGELFF. CDR3 coding DNA: TGTGCCAGCAGCTTGCAATACGGGACTACGAACACCGGGGAGCTGTTTTTT.

This clonotype showed up many times. The CDR3 reads CAITQDRMNTEAFF. CDR3 DNA sequence: TGTGCCATCACCCAGGACAGGATGAACACTGAAGCTTTCTTT. V usage is TRBV10-3 and J usage is TRBJ1-1; 7 bases fit TRBD1. V was pared by 7 bases and J by 0 bases, with 5 bases of the junction left unmatched. The length of the CDR3 is 14 residues. The germline V gene has CDR1 ENHRY and CDR2 SYGVKD.

The V gene is TRBV4-2, the J gene TRBJ1-5; D unresolved. This CDR3 contains 15 residues. Germline assignment: CDR1 LGHNA and CDR2 YNFKEQ. The ends were cut back, 0 bases at V and 3 bases at J, with 9 bases in the middle. The CDR3 bases are TGTGCCAGCAGCCAAGATGGGCTGAACAATCAGCCCCAGCATTTT. This sequence encodes CASSQDGLNNQPQHF.

This clonotype showed up just a few times. V usage is TRBV2 and J usage is TRBJ2-3; D is unresolved. Deletions cut 5 bases from V and 3 bases from J, with 9 bases between. Germline assignment: CDR1 SNHLY and CDR2 FYNNEI. This CDR3 spans 13 amino acids. CDR3 residues: CASSQDLTDTQYF. The CDR3 coding sequence is TGTGCCAGCAGTCAGGACCTGACAGATACGCAGTATTTT.